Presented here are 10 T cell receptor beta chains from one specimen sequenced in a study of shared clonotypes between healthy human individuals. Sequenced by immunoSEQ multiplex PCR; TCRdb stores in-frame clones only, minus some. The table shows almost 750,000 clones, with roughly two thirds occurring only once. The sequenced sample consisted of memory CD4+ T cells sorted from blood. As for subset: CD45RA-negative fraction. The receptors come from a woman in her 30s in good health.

The CDR3 coding sequence is TGTGCCAGCACCCCCCTCCTTCGGGGTCCCTACGAGCAGTACTTC. Translation gives CASTPLLRGPYEQYF. V gene TRBV11-2 combines with J gene TRBJ2-7; D is possibly TRBD2 (5 bases). This CDR3 comprises 15 residues. Per germline, CDR1 SGHAT and CDR2 FQNNGV. Trimming removed 7 bases at V and 2 bases at J, with 18 bases between. The full variable domain, in which reference TRBV11-2 and TRBJ2-7 provide the parts outside the CDR3, is EAGVAQSPRYKIIEKRQSVAFWCNPISGHATLYWYQQILGQGPKLLIQFQNNGVVDDSQLPKDRFSAERLKGVDSTLKIQPAKLEDSAVYLCASTPLLRGPYEQYFGPGTRLTVT.

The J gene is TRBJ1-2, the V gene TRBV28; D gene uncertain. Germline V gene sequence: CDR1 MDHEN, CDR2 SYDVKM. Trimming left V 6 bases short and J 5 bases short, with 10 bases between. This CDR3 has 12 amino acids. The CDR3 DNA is TGTGCCAGCAGCCCGGCCCGGTATGGCTACACCTTC. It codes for CASSPARYGYTF.

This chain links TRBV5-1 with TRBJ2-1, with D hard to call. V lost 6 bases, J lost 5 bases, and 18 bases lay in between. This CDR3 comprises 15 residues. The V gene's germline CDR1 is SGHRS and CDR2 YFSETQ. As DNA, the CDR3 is TGCGCCAGCATGAGGAGTATTCACGCCGACAATGAGCAGTTCTTC. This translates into CASMRSIHADNEQFF.

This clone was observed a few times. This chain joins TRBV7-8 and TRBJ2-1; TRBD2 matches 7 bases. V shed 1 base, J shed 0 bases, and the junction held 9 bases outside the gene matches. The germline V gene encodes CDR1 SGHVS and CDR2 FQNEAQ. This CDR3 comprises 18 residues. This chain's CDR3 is CASSLGGRGTSSYNEQFF. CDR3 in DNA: TGTGCCAGCAGCTTAGGGGGGAGGGGCACGAGCTCCTACAATGAGCAGTTCTTC.

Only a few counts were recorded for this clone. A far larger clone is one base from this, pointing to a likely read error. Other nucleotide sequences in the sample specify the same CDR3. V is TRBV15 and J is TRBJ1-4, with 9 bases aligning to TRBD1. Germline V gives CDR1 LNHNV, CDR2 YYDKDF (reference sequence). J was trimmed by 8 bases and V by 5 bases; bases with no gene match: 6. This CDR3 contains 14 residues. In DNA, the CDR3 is TGTGCCACCAGCCGAGGACAGGGGAACGAAAAACTGTTTTTT. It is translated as CATSRGQGNEKLFF.

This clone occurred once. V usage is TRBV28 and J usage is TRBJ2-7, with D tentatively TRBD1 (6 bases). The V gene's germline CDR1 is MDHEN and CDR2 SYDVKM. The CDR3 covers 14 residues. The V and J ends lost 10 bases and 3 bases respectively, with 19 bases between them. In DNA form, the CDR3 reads TGTGCCACCTCCCTTCAGGGGCCCCTCTACGAGCAGTACTTC. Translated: CATSLQGPLYEQYF.

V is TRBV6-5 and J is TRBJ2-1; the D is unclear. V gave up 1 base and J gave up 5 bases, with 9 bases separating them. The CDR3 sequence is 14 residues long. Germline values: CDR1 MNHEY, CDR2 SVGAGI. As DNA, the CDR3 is TGTGCCAGCAGTTACTATCCTACCGACAATGAGCAGTTCTTC. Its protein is CASSYYPTDNEQFF.

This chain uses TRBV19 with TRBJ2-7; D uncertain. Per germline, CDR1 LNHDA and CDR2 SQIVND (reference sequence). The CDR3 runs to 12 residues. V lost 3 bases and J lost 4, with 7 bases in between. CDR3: CASSIRGYEQYF. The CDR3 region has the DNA TGTGCCAGTAGTATTCGAGGTTACGAGCAGTACTTC.

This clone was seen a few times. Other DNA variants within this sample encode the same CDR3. The CDR3 DNA reads TGTGCCAGCAGTTTCCTCAGGGGTTATGGCTACACCTTC. Translating gives CASSFLRGYGYTF. The V call is TRBV28, the J call TRBJ1-2; D might be TRBD1 (6 bases). The CDR3 loop spans 13 amino acids. The germline V gene encodes CDR1 MDHEN and CDR2 SYDVKM. Trimming took 3 bases from V and 5 from J, leaving 10 bases between them.

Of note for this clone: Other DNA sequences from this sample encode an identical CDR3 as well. In nucleotides, the CDR3 is TGTGCCAGCAGTCCCCAAGGTCAGCCCCAGCATTTT. Its translation: CASSPQGQPQHF. The genes are TRBV28 and TRBJ1-5, with D hard to call. V gave up 5 bases and J gave up 6 bases, with 8 bases separating them. The CDR3 is 12 amino acids. Germline CDR1 is MDHEN and CDR2 is SYDVKM.